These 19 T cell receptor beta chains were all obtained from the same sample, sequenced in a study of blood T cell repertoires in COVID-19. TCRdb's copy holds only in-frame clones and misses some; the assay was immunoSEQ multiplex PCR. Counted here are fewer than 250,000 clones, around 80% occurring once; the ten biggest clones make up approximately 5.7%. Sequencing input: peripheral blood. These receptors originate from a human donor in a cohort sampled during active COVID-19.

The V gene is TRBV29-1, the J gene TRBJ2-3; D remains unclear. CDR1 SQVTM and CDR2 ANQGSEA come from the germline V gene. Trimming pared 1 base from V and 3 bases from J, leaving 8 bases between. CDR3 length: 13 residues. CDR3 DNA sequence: TGCAGCGTTGAAGGGAGTGTAACAGATACGCAGTATTTT. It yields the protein CSVEGSVTDTQYF.

Here the CDR3 DNA reads TGTGCCAGCTCGGGGGGTGATGAAAAACTGTTTTTT. It specifies CASSGGDEKLFF. The chain uses TRBV18 and TRBJ1-4, with D tentatively TRBD1 (5 bases). Germline V gives CDR1 KGHSH, CDR2 LQKENI. The CDR3 covers 12 residues. V was clipped by 6 bases and J by 6 bases, with 8 bases between them.

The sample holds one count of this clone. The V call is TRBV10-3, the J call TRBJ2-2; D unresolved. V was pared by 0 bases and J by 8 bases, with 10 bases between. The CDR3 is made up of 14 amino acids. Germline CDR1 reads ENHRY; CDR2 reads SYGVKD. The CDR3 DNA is TGTGCCATCAGTGAGTCCTTAGAGAGGGGGGAGCTGTTTTTT. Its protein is CAISESLERGELFF.

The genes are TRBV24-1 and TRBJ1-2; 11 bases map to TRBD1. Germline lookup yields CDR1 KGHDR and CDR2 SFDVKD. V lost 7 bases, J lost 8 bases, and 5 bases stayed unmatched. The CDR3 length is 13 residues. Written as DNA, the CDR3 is TGTGCCACCAGGGGACAGGGGGTGGGAGGCTACACCTTC. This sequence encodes CATRGQGVGGYTF.

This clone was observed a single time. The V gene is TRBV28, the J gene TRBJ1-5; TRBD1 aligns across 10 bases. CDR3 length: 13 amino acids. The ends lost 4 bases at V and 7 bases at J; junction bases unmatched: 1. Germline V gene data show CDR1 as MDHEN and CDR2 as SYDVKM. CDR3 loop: CASSWTGGQPQHF. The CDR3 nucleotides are TGTGCCAGCAGTTGGACAGGGGGACAGCCCCAGCATTTT.

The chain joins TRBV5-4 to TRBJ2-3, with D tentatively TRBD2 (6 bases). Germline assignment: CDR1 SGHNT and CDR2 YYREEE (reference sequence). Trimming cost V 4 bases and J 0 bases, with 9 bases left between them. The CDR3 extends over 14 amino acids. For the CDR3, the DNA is TGTGCCAGCAGCACCGGGGGAAGCACAGATACGCAGTATTTT. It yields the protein CASSTGGSTDTQYF.

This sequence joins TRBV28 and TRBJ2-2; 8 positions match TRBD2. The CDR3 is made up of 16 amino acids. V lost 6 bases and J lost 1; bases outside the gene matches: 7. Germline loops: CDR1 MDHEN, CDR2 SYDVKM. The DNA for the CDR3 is TGTGCCAGCAGGTTTAGCGGGAATCGGAACACCGGGGAGCTGTTTTTT. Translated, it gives CASRFSGNRNTGELFF.

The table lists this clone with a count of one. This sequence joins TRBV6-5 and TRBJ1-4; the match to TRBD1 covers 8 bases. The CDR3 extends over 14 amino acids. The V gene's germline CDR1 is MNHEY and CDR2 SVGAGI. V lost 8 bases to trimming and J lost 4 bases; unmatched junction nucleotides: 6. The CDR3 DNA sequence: TGTGCCAGCCGGCCGACAGGGGTTAATGAAAAACTGTTTTTT. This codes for CASRPTGVNEKLFF.

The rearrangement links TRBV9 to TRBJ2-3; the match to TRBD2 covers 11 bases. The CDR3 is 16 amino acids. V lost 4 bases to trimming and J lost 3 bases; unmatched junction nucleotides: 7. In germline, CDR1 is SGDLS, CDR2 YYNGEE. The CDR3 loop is CASSPSSGGLTDTQYF. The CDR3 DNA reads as TGTGCCAGCAGCCCCTCTAGCGGGGGGTTAACAGATACGCAGTATTTT.

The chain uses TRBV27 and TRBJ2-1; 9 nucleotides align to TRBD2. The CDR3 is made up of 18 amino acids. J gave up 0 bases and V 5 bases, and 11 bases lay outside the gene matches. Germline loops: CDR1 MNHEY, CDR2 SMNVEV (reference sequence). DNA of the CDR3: TGTGCCAGCAGTGGGAGGACTAGCGCCTTATTCTCCTACAATGAGCAGTTCTTC. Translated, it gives CASSGRTSALFSYNEQFF.

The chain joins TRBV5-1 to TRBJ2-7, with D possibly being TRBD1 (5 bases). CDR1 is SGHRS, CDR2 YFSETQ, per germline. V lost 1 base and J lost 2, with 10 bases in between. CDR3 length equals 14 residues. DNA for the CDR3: TGCGCCAGCAGCTTGAGTGAGACAGCCTACGAGCAGTACTTC. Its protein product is CASSLSETAYEQYF.

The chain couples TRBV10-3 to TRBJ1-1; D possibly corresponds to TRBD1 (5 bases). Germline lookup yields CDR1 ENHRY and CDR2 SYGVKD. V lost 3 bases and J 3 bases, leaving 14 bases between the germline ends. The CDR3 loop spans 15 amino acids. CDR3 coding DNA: TGTGCCATCAGTGATCGGGGGACCCTGTACACTGAAGCTTTCTTT. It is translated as CAISDRGTLYTEAFF.

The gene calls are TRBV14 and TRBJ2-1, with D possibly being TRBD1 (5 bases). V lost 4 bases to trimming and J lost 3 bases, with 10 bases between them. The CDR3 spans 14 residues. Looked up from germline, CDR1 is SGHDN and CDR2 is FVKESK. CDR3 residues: CASSLATDYNEQFF. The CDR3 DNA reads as TGTGCCAGCAGCCTTGCGACAGACTACAATGAGCAGTTCTTC.

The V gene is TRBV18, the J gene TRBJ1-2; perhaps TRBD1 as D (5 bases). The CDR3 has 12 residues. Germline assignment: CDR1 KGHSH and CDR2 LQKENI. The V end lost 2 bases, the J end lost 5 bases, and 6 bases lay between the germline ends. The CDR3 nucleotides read TGTGCCAGCTCACCAGACAGATATGGCTACACCTTC. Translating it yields CASSPDRYGYTF.

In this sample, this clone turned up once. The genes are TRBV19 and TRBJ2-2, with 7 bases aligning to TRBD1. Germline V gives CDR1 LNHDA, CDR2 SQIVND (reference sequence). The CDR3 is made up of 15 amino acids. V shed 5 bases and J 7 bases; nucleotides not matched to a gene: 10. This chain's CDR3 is CASSLGQEWNGELFF. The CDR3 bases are TGTGCCAGTAGTCTCGGACAGGAATGGAACGGGGAGCTGTTTTTT.

CDR3 nucleotide sequence: TGTGCCATCAGTGAGTCGGACAGAGAGCAGTACTTC. Protein: CAISESDREQYF. The chain employs TRBV10-3 and TRBJ2-7, with D possibly TRBD1 on 6 matching bases. This CDR3 comprises 12 residues. V lost 0 bases, J lost 7 bases, and 7 bases lay in between. Germline V gives CDR1 ENHRY, CDR2 SYGVKD.

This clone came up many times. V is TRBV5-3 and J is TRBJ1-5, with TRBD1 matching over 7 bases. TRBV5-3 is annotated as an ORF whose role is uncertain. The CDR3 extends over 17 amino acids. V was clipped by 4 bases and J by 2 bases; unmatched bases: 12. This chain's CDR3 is CARSQTGAASGNQPQHF. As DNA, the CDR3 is TGTGCCAGAAGCCAAACAGGGGCGGCAAGTGGCAATCAGCCCCAGCATTTT.

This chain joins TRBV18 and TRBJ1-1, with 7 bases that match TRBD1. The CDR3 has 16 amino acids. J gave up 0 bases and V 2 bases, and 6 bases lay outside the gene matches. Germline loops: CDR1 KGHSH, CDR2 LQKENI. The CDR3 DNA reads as TGTGCCAGCTCACCAAGGGACAGAGTCATGAACACTGAAGCTTTCTTT. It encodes CASSPRDRVMNTEAFF.

This CDR3 reads CASSSPGTYEQYF. For the CDR3, the DNA is TGTGCCAGCAGCTCCCCAGGAACCTACGAGCAGTACTTC. The chain couples TRBV3-1 (or the pseudogene TRBV3-2) to TRBJ2-7; D is ambiguous. Trimming left V 5 bases short and J 2 bases short, with 10 bases between. CDR3 size: 13 residues. The germline V gene encodes CDR1 LGHDT and CDR2 YNNKEL (reference sequence).